The T cell receptor (beta chain) under discussion was sequenced for a study of T cell responses to AZD1222 COVID-19 vaccine. Second doses that came at about 4 or about 12 weeks were put together. Libraries were prepared by immunoSEQ multiplex PCR; TCRdb keeps only in-frame clonotypes and omits some of them. Counted here are tens of thousands of clones, around 80% occurring once; the ten biggest clones make up around 45%. V was pared by 2 bases and J by 0 bases, with 14 bases between. The CDR3 totals 18 residues. Per the germline V gene, CDR1 is MNHEY and CDR2 is SMNVEV (reference sequence). Of note for this clone: Its specificity is unknown.

Points from the study as a whole: Vaccination with two AZD1222 doses was followed by a rise in Spike-specific TCR breadth and depth. Without day 14 samples, only post-peak T cell repertoires were studied. Females made up more of the donors, who were largely white British, and clonal diversity may have come out too low.

This sequence originates from an adult who received the AZD1222 COVID-19 vaccine. J is TRBJ2-6 and V is TRBV27, with D perhaps TRBD1 (5 bases). The input for sequencing was peripheral blood, taken 28 days after the second AZD1222 dose. This CDR3 reads CASSLGTGHRSGANVLTF. The CDR3, as DNA: TGTGCCAGCAGTTTAGGTACAGGACACCGCTCTGGGGCCAACGTCCTGACTTTC.